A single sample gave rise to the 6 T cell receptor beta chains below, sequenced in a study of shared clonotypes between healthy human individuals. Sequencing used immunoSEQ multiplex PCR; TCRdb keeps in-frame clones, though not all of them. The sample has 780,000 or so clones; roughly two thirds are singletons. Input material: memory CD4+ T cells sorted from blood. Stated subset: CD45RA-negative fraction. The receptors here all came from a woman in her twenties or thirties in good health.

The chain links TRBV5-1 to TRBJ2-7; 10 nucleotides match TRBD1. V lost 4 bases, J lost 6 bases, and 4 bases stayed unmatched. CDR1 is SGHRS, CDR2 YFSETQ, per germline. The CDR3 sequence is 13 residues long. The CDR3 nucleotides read TGCGCCAGCAGCGGGGGACAGGGGACCGAGCAGTACTTC. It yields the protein CASSGGQGTEQYF.

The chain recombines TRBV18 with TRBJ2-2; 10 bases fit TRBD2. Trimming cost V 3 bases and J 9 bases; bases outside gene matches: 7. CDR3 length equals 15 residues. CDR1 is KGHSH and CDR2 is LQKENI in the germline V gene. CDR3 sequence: CASSPNLAGVRELFF. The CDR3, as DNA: TGTGCCAGCTCACCGAACCTAGCGGGGGTGCGGGAGCTGTTTTTT.

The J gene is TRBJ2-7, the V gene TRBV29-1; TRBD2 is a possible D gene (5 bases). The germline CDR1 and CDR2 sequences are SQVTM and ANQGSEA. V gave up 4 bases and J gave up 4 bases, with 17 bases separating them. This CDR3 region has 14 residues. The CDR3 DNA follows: TGCAGCGTTGGTTCGCAGCGGCTCTTATACGAGCAGTACTTC. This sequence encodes CSVGSQRLLYEQYF.

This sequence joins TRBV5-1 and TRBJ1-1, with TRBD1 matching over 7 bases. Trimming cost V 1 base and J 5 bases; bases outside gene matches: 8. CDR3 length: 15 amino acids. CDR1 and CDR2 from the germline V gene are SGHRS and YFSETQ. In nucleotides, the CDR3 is TGCGCCAGCAGCTTGTATGAGGGGGCGCAAACTGAAGCTTTCTTT. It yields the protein CASSLYEGAQTEAFF.

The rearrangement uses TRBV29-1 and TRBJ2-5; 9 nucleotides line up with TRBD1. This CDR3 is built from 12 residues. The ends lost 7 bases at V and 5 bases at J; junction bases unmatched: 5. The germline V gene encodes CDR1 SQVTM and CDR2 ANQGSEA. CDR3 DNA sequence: TGCAGCGCCCCGGACAGGGGTGAGACCCAGTACTTC. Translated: CSAPDRGETQYF. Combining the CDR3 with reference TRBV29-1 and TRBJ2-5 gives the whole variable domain SAVISQKPSRDICQRGTSLTIQCQVDSQVTMMFWYRQQPGQSLTLIATANQGSEATYESGFVIDKFPISRPNLTFSTLTVSNMSPEDSSIYLCSAPDRGETQYFGPGTRLLVL.

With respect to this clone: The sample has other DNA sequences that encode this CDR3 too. In DNA, the CDR3 is TGTGCCAGCTCACCACCCGGGACGGTGAACACTGAAGCTTTCTTT. Translated, it gives CASSPPGTVNTEAFF. This chain joins TRBV18 and TRBJ1-1; TRBD1 might be the D (5 bases). Germline CDR1 and CDR2: KGHSH and LQKENI. Trimming took 0 bases from V and 0 from J, leaving 8 bases between them. This CDR3 has 15 residues.